This is a list of T cell receptor beta chains from one sample in a study of beta chain features in type 1 diabetes. The repertoire was sequenced with immunoSEQ multiplex PCR; TCRdb's copy has only in-frame clones and lacks some. The data show 900,000 or so clones, around a sixth seen once. Sequencing used naive CD4+ T cells from blood. The receptor source for this set is a woman between 18 and 29 years old in good health. CDR3s include the opening cysteine and the closing phenylalanine or tryptophan. The D gene is left open where the match is weak. Part of the rows lack a size; the others show once, few, many or a class for expanded clones.

v_gene	abundance	d_gene	j_gene	CDR3aa	CDR3nt
TRBV29-1	few	NA	TRBJ2-7	CSVEDRVGVHEQYF	TGCAGCGTTGAAGACCGAGTGGGGGTCCACGAGCAGTACTTC
TRBV5-6	NA	NA	TRBJ2-7	CASSLRATYESYEQYF	TGTGCCAGCAGCCTCCGGGCCACTTACGAGTCCTACGAGCAGTACTTC
TRBV18	NA	NA	TRBJ1-1	CASSTVSENTEAFF	TGTGCCAGCTCAACGGTCTCAGAGAACACTGAAGCTTTCTTT
TRBV5-4	NA	NA	TRBJ1-1	CASSGIQGSEAFF	TGTGCCAGCAGTGGAATACAGGGCAGTGAAGCTTTCTTT
TRBV10-3	few	TRBD1	TRBJ1-3	CAISEKGAPGNTIYF	TGTGCCATCAGTGAGAAGGGGGCGCCTGGAAACACCATATATTTT
TRBV6-5	NA	NA	TRBJ2-5	CASRGSQETQYF	TGTGCCAGCCGAGGGAGCCAAGAGACCCAGTACTTC
TRBV6-1	few	NA	TRBJ1-1	CASSEATGHTEAFF	TGTGCCAGCAGTGAAGCGACAGGCCACACTGAAGCTTTCTTT
TRBV29-1	few	NA	TRBJ2-5	CSVTGPEETQYF	TGCAGCGTGACGGGCCCGGAAGAGACCCAGTACTTC
TRBV5-1	few	TRBD1	TRBJ2-5	CASSGTGGAHETQYF	TGCGCCAGCAGCGGCACAGGGGGCGCCCACGAGACCCAGTACTTC
TRBV27	NA	NA	TRBJ1-5	CASSRGRGDQPQHF	TGTGCCAGCAGTCGGGGCAGGGGAGATCAGCCCCAGCATTTT
TRBV20-1	NA	NA	TRBJ1-1	CSAHYYTEAFF	TGCAGTGCCCATTATTACACTGAAGCTTTCTTT
TRBV11-2	few	NA	TRBJ2-5	CASSLGSGAKTQYF	TGTGCCAGCAGCTTAGGTTCAGGGGCGAAGACCCAGTACTTC
TRBV7-2	few	NA	TRBJ2-5	CASSSRASRETQYF	TGTGCCAGCAGCTCCCGGGCCTCCCGAGAGACCCAGTACTTC
TRBV7-9	few	NA	TRBJ1-2	CASSGQFYGYTF	TGTGCCAGCAGCGGGCAGTTCTATGGCTACACCTTC
TRBV28	NA	TRBD1	TRBJ2-3	CASSLGDSRQYF	TGTGCCAGCAGTTTGGGGGACAGTCGGCAGTATTTT
TRBV6-4	NA	NA	TRBJ2-1	CASSESVTAYNEQFF	TGTGCCAGCAGTGAGTCAGTTACTGCCTACAATGAGCAGTTCTTC